Below, 25 T cell receptor beta chains from the same sample are listed, as sequenced in a study of blood T cell repertoires in COVID-19. Clones were read by immunoSEQ multiplex PCR, and TCRdb kept only the in-frame ones, dropping some. The table records 310,000 or so clones, around 87% of them present only once. Sequenced input: peripheral blood. Receptors originate from a man aged 65 to 85 with acute or convalescent COVID-19.

J is TRBJ2-3 and V is TRBV5-1; 10 positions agree with TRBD1. V lost 4 bases, J lost 5 bases, and 7 bases stayed unmatched. There are 15 residues in the CDR3. CDR1 is SGHRS and CDR2 is YFSETQ in the germline V gene. For the CDR3, the DNA is TGCGCCAGCAGCCCCGGGACAGGGGCTGGAGATACGCAGTATTTT. Protein: CASSPGTGAGDTQYF.

The rearrangement uses TRBV5-1 and TRBJ2-3, with 12 positions matching TRBD2. CDR1 is SGHRS and CDR2 is YFSETQ in the germline V gene. This CDR3 region has 17 residues. The V and J ends lost 0 bases and 4 bases, in that order; junction bases with no gene match: 6. In DNA, the CDR3 is TGCGCCAGCAGCTTGGCCCCTAGCGGGGGGGGGCCAGATACGCAGTATTTT. It is translated as CASSLAPSGGGPDTQYF. The entire variable domain, with the rest obtained from reference TRBV5-1 and TRBJ2-3, is as follows: KAGVTQTPRYLIKTRGQQVTLSCSPISGHRSVSWYQQTPGQGLQFLFEYFSETQRNKGNFPGRFSGRQFSNSRSEMNVSTLELGDSALYLCASSLAPSGGGPDTQYFGPGTRLTVL.

For the CDR3, the DNA is TGTGCCAGCAGCGGACAGGGGGCGAGGTCTGAAGCTTTCTTT. It specifies CASSGQGARSEAFF. The chain recombines TRBV25-1 with TRBJ1-1; 11 nucleotides align to TRBD1. The CDR3 has 14 amino acids. V was pared by 6 bases and J by 6 bases, with 6 bases of the junction left unmatched. From germline, CDR1 is MGHDK and CDR2 SYGVNS.

This clone was recorded only once. CDR3 region: CASSLMTAYEAFF. Written as DNA, the CDR3 is TGCGCCAGCAGCTTGATGACAGCCTATGAAGCTTTCTTT. V usage is TRBV5-1 and J usage is TRBJ1-1; weak D call: TRBD1 (5 bases). V lost 1 base and J lost 7, with 11 bases in between. Germline V lookup: CDR1 SGHRS, CDR2 YFSETQ. The CDR3 has 13 amino acids.

This clone was observed a handful of times. This rearrangement joins TRBV7-2 to TRBJ2-7; maybe TRBD2 (6 bases). V lost 0 bases to trimming and J lost 2 bases, with 14 bases between them. The CDR3 runs to 16 residues. Germline V gene sequence: CDR1 SGHTA, CDR2 FQGNSA. CDR3 DNA sequence: TGTGCCAGCAGCTTAGCGGGGACTGGTACCCCCTACGAGCAGTACTTC. Protein sequence: CASSLAGTGTPYEQYF.

In its sample, this clone was seen a few times. This chain uses TRBV7-2 with TRBJ1-4; 9 bases are shared with TRBD1. The V gene end was trimmed by 4 bases and the J gene end by 5 bases; junction bases not matched to a gene: 5. The length of the CDR3 is 15 residues. Germline loops: CDR1 SGHTA, CDR2 FQGNSA. CDR3 in amino acids: CASSYTTGGNEKLFF. In DNA form, the CDR3 reads TGTGCCAGCAGCTATACGACAGGGGGAAATGAAAAACTGTTTTTT.

V and J are TRBV10-2 and TRBJ1-6, with TRBD1 matching 8 bases. The trim removed 6 bases at V and 4 bases at J, leaving 8 bases unmatched. The germline gives CDR1 WSHSY, CDR2 SAAADI. This CDR3 has 16 amino acids. In nucleotides, the CDR3 is TGCGCCAGCAGGGGACAGGCCGAAGGTTATAATTCACCCCTCCACTTT. It codes for CASRGQAEGYNSPLHF.

The chain links TRBV28 to TRBJ2-7; 9 positions agree with TRBD1. The CDR3 is 15 amino acids. Germline V gene data show CDR1 as MDHEN and CDR2 as SYDVKM. V lost 6 bases, J lost 2 bases, and 8 bases stayed unmatched. The CDR3: CASSSGTGIPYEQYF. The CDR3 DNA follows: TGTGCCAGCAGCTCCGGGACAGGGATCCCCTACGAGCAGTACTTC.

This chain uses TRBV18 with TRBJ2-1; TRBD2 matches at 13 bases. V shed 1 base and J 9 bases; nucleotides not matched to a gene: 9. This CDR3 spans 17 amino acids. Per germline, CDR1 KGHSH and CDR2 LQKENI. In DNA, the CDR3 is TGTGCCAGCTCACCACGGACTAGCGGGAGAGTTTTTGGTGAGCAGTTCTTC. Its protein is CASSPRTSGRVFGEQFF.

The chain is built from TRBV2 and TRBJ1-3, with D perhaps matching TRBD1 (5 bases). CDR3 length equals 15 residues. Germline loops: CDR1 SNHLY, CDR2 FYNNEI. Trimming took off 3 bases at V and 8 bases at J, with 17 bases between the two ends. The CDR3 nucleotides are TGTGCCAGCAGTGAGTGGGCAGGCTTAGGGGACACCATATATTTT. This translates into CASSEWAGLGDTIYF.

CDR3 loop: CASSLRQVNSPLHF. DNA for the CDR3: TGTGCCAGCAGCCTAAGACAGGTTAATTCACCCCTCCACTTT. The chain combines TRBV11-1 with TRBJ1-6; the D gene is possibly TRBD1 (6 bases). Trimming shortened V by 5 bases and J by 6 bases, and 11 bases separated the two germline ends. Germline loops: CDR1 SGHAT, CDR2 FQDESV (reference sequence). The CDR3 totals 14 residues.

The CDR3 here is CASSQDRSYEQYF. The CDR3 DNA follows: TGTGCCAGCAGCCAAGACCGCTCCTACGAGCAGTACTTC. V usage is TRBV3-1 (or the pseudogene TRBV3-2) and J usage is TRBJ2-7; D unresolved. This CDR3 spans 13 amino acids. Between the trimmed V and J ends, which lost 0 bases and 0 bases, there was a span of 3 bases. Germline CDR1 reads LGHDT; CDR2 reads YNNKEL (reference sequence).

The chain combines TRBV25-1 with TRBJ2-1; 11 bases line up with TRBD1. The V segment lost 3 bases and the J segment 6 bases; nucleotides outside the gene matches: 4. The CDR3 runs to 15 residues. The germline CDR1 and CDR2 sequences are MGHDK and SYGVNS. CDR3 amino acids: CASSEPGTGGNEQFF. CDR3 bases: TGTGCCAGCAGTGAGCCCGGGACAGGGGGCAATGAGCAGTTCTTC.

For this clone: The same CDR3 also results from other DNA sequences found in this sample. V gene TRBV18 combines with J gene TRBJ2-7; no reliable D call. V was trimmed by 0 bases and J by 2 bases, leaving 8 bases between them. Germline V gene lookup returns CDR1 KGHSH and CDR2 LQKENI. This CDR3 contains 14 residues. The CDR3 loop reads CASSPPPGTYEQYF. The CDR3 nucleotides read TGTGCCAGCTCACCACCGCCGGGTACCTACGAGCAGTACTTC.

The chain is built from TRBV30 and TRBJ2-2; D is ambiguous. This CDR3 has 12 amino acids. Trimming removed 3 bases from V and 5 bases from J, with 7 bases in between. CDR1 is GTSNPN and CDR2 is SVGIG in the germline V gene (reference sequence). CDR3 in amino acids: CAWSTRTGELFF. In DNA, the CDR3 is TGTGCCTGGAGCACCAGGACCGGGGAGCTGTTTTTT. The full variable domain, with the rest looked up from reference TRBV30 and TRBJ2-2, is SQTIHQWPATLVQPVGSPLSLECTVEGTSNPNLYWYRQAAGRGLQLLFYSVGIGQISSEVPQNLSASRPQDRQFILSSKKLLLSDSGFYLCAWSTRTGELFFGEGSRLTVL.

The J gene is TRBJ2-7, the V gene TRBV5-1, with TRBD1 matching 8 bases. The CDR3 loop spans 15 amino acids. Germline CDR1 is SGHRS and CDR2 is YFSETQ. Trimming took 2 bases from V and 3 from J; bases not matched to a gene: 7. CDR3 residues: CASSFLQGVNYEQYF. The CDR3 bases are TGCGCCAGCAGCTTCCTACAGGGGGTCAACTACGAGCAGTACTTC.

The chain couples TRBV19 to TRBJ2-6, with a tentative D call TRBD2 (6 bases). This CDR3 region has 16 residues. V lost 4 bases, J lost 0 bases, and 10 bases lay in between. Germline CDR1 is LNHDA and CDR2 is SQIVND (reference sequence). Here the CDR3 reads CASSTRGSSGANVLTF. CDR3 coding DNA: TGTGCCAGTAGTACCCGGGGGAGCTCTGGGGCCAACGTCCTGACTTTC.

The chain links TRBV5-1 to TRBJ2-3; TRBD2 aligns across 12 bases. CDR3 length equals 16 residues. The junction had 10 bases not matched to a gene; V was cut back by 4 bases and J by 7 bases. Looked up from germline, CDR1 is SGHRS and CDR2 is YFSETQ. CDR3 region: CASSRGTSGYLNTQYF. CDR3 nucleotides: TGCGCCAGCAGCCGCGGGACTAGCGGGTACCTGAATACGCAGTATTTT. The full variable domain, completed using reference TRBV5-1 and TRBJ2-3, is KAGVTQTPRYLIKTRGQQVTLSCSPISGHRSVSWYQQTPGQGLQFLFEYFSETQRNKGNFPGRFSGRQFSNSRSEMNVSTLELGDSALYLCASSRGTSGYLNTQYFGPGTRLTVL.

The rearrangement uses TRBV30 and TRBJ2-1; D remains unclear. Germline V lookup: CDR1 GTSNPN, CDR2 SVGIG (reference sequence). CDR3 length equals 13 residues. The V end lost 0 bases, the J end lost 7 bases, and 10 bases lay between the germline ends. Here the CDR3 DNA reads TGTGCCTGGAGTGTACGTCCCGGTAATGAGCAGTTCTTC. As protein: CAWSVRPGNEQFF.

The chain links TRBV6-6 to TRBJ2-7; 13 bases agree with TRBD2. Germline CDR1 reads MNHNY; CDR2 reads SVGAGI (reference sequence). The junction had 6 bases not matched to a gene; V was cut back by 0 bases and J by 7 bases. This CDR3 has 16 amino acids. In DNA, the CDR3 is TGTGCCAGCAGTTACTCCGTGACTAGCGGGGGGAATGAGCAGTACTTC. Amino acid sequence: CASSYSVTSGGNEQYF.

V usage is TRBV5-1 and J usage is TRBJ1-4, with a tentative D call TRBD1 (5 bases). This CDR3 region has 14 residues. Trimming pared 0 bases from V and 6 bases from J, leaving 9 bases between. CDR1 is SGHRS, CDR2 YFSETQ, per germline. As DNA, the CDR3 is TGCGCCAGCAGCTTGGCCCAGGGCCATGAAAAACTGTTTTTT. This sequence encodes CASSLAQGHEKLFF.

The chain joins TRBV10-2 to TRBJ2-1, with 7 bases identical to TRBD2. The CDR3 loop spans 14 amino acids. V lost 4 bases to trimming and J lost 1 base; unmatched junction nucleotides: 1. Per germline, CDR1 WSHSY and CDR2 SAAADI. In DNA form, the CDR3 reads TGCGCCAGCAGTGCGGGACTATCCTACAATGAGCAGTTCTTC. Residues: CASSAGLSYNEQFF.

V usage is TRBV3-1 (or the pseudogene TRBV3-2) and J usage is TRBJ2-1; TRBD2 agrees at 13 bases. This CDR3 contains 15 residues. V lost 4 bases and J lost 5; bases outside the gene matches: 2. Germline V gene lookup returns CDR1 LGHDT and CDR2 YNNKEL (reference sequence). The CDR3 region has the DNA TGTGCCAGCAGCCCGGGACTAGCGGGGAACAATGAGCAGTTCTTC. Protein sequence: CASSPGLAGNNEQFF.

The rearrangement uses TRBV19 and TRBJ2-3; 9 bases are shared with TRBD2. The CDR3 runs 16 residues. With 3 bases clipped from V and 4 bases from J, the junction kept 8 bases outside the gene matches. The V gene's germline CDR1 is LNHDA and CDR2 SQIVND (reference sequence). This CDR3 is CASSIGGRAGADTQYF. For the CDR3, the DNA is TGTGCCAGTAGTATTGGCGGGAGGGCCGGGGCAGATACGCAGTATTTT.

This clone was picked up one time. The chain employs TRBV2 and TRBJ2-5, with D perhaps TRBD2 (6 bases). Trimming shortened V by 3 bases and J by 4 bases, and 9 bases separated the two germline ends. The V gene's germline CDR1 is SNHLY and CDR2 FYNNEI. CDR3 length: 13 residues. The CDR3 sequence is CASSEGGLETQYF. CDR3 bases: TGTGCCAGCAGTGAGGGGGGATTAGAGACCCAGTACTTC.